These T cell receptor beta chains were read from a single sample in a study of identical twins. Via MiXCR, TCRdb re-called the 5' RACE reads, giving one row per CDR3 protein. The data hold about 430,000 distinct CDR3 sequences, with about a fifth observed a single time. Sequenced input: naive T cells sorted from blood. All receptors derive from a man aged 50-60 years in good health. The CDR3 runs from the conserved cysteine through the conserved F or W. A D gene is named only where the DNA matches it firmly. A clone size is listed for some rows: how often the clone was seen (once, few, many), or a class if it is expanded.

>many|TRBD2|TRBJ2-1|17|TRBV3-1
CASSQGLAGPLYNEQFF
TGTGCCAGCAGCCAAGGGCTAGCGGGACCTCTTTACAATGAGCAGTTCTTC
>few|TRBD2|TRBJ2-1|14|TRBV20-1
CSARDSGRGDEQFF
TGCAGTGCTAGAGATTCGGGACGGGGGGATGAGCAGTTCTTC
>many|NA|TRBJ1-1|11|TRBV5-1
CASSLDTEAFF
TGTGCCAGCAGCTTAGACACTGAAGCTTTCTTT
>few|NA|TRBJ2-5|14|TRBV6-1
CASRERDSQETQYF
TGTGCCAGCAGGGAGCGGGACAGCCAAGAGACCCAGTACTTC
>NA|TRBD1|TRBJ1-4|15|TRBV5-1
CASSLVQGLREKLFF
TGCGCCAGCAGCTTGGTACAGGGGTTGCGTGAAAAACTGTTTTTT
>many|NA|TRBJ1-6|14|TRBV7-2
CASSFVRPTGPLHF
TGTGCCAGCAGCTTTGTGAGACCGACCGGGCCCCTCCACTTT
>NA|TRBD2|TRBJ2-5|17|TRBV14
CASSQELGSGSWETQYF
TGTGCCAGCAGCCAAGAGCTGGGTAGCGGGAGCTGGGAGACCCAGTACTTC
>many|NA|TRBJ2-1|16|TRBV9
CASSAGGLIPYNEQFF
TGTGCCAGCAGCGCCGGTGGACTAATCCCCTACAATGAGCAGTTCTTC
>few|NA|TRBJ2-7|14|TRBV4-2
CASSQVGDLLEQYF
TGTGCCAGCAGCCAAGTTGGGGACCTGCTCGAGCAGTACTTC
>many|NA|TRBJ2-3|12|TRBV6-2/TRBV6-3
CASRGRTDTQYF
TGTGCCAGCAGGGGCCGCACAGATACGCAGTATTTT
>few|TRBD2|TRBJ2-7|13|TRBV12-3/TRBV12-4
CASSFKGASGTDF
TGTGCCAGCAGTTTTAAAGGGGCTAGCGGGACCGACTTC
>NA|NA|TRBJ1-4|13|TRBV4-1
CASSTAGTTELFF
TGCGCCAGCAGCACCGCGGGCACAACGGAACTGTTTTTT
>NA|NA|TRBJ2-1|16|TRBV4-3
CASSHDPDGDYNEQFF
TGCGCCAGCAGCCATGACCCGGACGGGGATTACAATGAGCAGTTCTTC
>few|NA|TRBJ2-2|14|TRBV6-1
CASSEWTSAGELFF
TGTGCCAGCAGTGAGTGGACCTCAGCCGGGGAGCTGTTTTTT
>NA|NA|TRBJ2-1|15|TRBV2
CASQAGLASYNEQFF
TGTGCCAGCCAGGCCGGACTCGCCTCCTACAATGAGCAGTTCTTC
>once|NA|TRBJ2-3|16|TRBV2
CASSDGEGPLTDTQYF
TGTGCCAGCAGTGATGGAGAAGGGCCACTCACAGATACGCAGTATTTT
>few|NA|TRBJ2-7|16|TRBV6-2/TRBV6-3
CASDSVGTHSYYEQYF
TGTGCCAGCGACTCGGTGGGCACACACTCTTACTACGAGCAGTACTTC
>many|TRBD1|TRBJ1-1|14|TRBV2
CASRQVEGAAEAFF
TGTGCCAGCAGGCAGGTGGAGGGGGCCGCTGAAGCTTTCTTT
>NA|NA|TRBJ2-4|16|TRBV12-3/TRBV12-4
CASSLDPFSAKNIQYF
TGTGCCAGCAGTTTGGACCCATTTTCGGCCAAAAACATTCAGTACTTC
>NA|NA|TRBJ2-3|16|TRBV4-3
CASSRSSAGLGDTQYF
TGCGCCAGCAGCCGATCATCAGCCGGGCTGGGAGATACGCAGTATTTT
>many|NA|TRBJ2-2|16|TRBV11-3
CASSLVPTGNTGELFF
TGTGCCAGCAGCTTAGTTCCCACAGGCAACACCGGGGAGCTGTTTTTT
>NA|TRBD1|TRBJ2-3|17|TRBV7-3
CASSLTGGQGRTDTQYF
TGTGCCAGCAGCTTAACGGGGGGACAGGGGCGGACAGATACGCAGTATTTT
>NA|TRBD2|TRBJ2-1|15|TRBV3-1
CASSISAGSYNEQFF
TGTGCCAGCAGCATTTCAGCGGGATCCTACAATGAGCAGTTCTTC
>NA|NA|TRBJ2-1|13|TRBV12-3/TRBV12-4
CASKEPGRNEQFF
TGTGCCAGCAAAGAACCAGGGAGAAATGAGCAGTTCTTC
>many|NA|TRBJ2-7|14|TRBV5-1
CASSLNGQSYEQYF
TGCGCCAGCAGCCTAAACGGACAGTCCTACGAGCAGTACTTC
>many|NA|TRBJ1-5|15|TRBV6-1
CASTTRWGESQPQHF
TGTGCCAGCACCACGAGGTGGGGCGAGTCACAGCCCCAGCATTTT
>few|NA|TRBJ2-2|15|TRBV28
CASRVAWKNTGELFF
TGTGCCAGCAGAGTAGCGTGGAAGAACACCGGGGAGCTGTTTTTT
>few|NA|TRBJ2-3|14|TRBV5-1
CASSLVRAGDTQYF
TGCGCCAGCAGCTTGGTCAGGGCGGGAGATACGCAGTATTTT
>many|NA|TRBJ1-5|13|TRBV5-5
CASSWGHGQPQHF
TGTGCCAGCAGCTGGGGACACGGACAGCCCCAGCATTTT
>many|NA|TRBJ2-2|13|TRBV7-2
CASSLVLVGELFF
TGTGCCAGCAGCTTAGTACTGGTCGGGGAGCTGTTTTTT
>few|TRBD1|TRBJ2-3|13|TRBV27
CASSRTGSDTQYF
TGTGCCAGCAGTCGGACAGGGTCGGATACGCAGTATTTT
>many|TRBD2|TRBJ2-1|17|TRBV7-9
CASSPRPGLAVFNEQFF
TGTGCCAGCAGCCCGCGACCGGGACTAGCGGTGTTTAATGAGCAGTTCTTC
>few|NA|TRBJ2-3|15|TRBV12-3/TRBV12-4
CASSLGVPSTDTQYF
TGTGCCAGCAGTTTGGGGGTGCCGAGCACAGATACGCAGTATTTT
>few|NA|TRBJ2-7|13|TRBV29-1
CSALSPVSYEQYF
TGCAGCGCCCTGAGCCCGGTCTCCTACGAGCAGTACTTC
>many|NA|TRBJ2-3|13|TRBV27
CASSFLMTDTQYF
TGTGCCAGCAGTTTTCTTATGACAGATACGCAGTATTTT
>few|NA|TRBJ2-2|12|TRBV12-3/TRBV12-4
CASKVNTGELFF
TGTGCCAGCAAAGTCAACACCGGGGAGCTGTTTTTT
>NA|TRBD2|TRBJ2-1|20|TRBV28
CASSSTRITSGGRPYNEQFF
TGTGCCAGCAGTTCGACACGTATTACTAGCGGGGGCCGCCCCTACAATGAGCAGTTCTTC
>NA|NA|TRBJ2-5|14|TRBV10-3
CAISESSGSETQYF
TGTGCCATCAGTGAGTCGTCGGGCTCAGAGACCCAGTACTTC
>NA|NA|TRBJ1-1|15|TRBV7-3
CASSLLGRGDTEAFF
TGTGCCAGCAGCTTATTGGGCAGGGGTGATACTGAAGCTTTCTTT
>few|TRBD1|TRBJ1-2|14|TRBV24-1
CATSDPRTGGGYTF
TGTGCCACCAGTGATCCCCGGACAGGCGGGGGCTACACCTTC
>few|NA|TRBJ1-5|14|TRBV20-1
CSASPLADNQPQHF
TGCAGTGCTAGCCCTTTGGCAGACAATCAGCCCCAGCATTTT
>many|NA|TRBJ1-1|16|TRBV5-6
CASSLAGFGGNAEAFF
TGTGCCAGCAGCTTGGCCGGTTTCGGGGGCAACGCTGAAGCTTTCTTT
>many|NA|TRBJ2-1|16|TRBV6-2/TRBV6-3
CASSYPARGVVNEQFF
TGTGCCAGCAGTTACCCGGCGAGGGGGGTGGTCAATGAGCAGTTCTTC
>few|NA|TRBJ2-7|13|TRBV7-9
CASSLALHYEQYF
TGTGCCAGCAGCTTAGCACTTCACTACGAGCAGTACTTC
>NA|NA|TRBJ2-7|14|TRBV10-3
CAISEWGRVYEQYF
TGTGCCATCAGTGAGTGGGGGAGAGTCTACGAGCAGTACTTC
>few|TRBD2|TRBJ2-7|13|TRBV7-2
CASSPLTSLEQYF
TGTGCCAGCAGCCCCTTGACTAGCTTGGAGCAGTACTTC
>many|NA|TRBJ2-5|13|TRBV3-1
CAIATGLEGTQYF
TGTGCCATTGCGACAGGCCTGGAAGGGACCCAGTACTTC
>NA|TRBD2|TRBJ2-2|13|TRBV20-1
CSAGGGRFGELFF
TGCAGTGCTGGGGGAGGGCGGTTCGGGGAGCTGTTTTTT
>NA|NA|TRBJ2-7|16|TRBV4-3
CASSQALTRGGGEQYF
TGCGCCAGCAGCCAAGCCCTTACTAGGGGCGGTGGCGAGCAGTACTTC
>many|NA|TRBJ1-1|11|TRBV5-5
CASSSPTEAFF
TGTGCCAGCAGCTCGCCCACTGAAGCTTTCTTT